This T cell receptor (beta chain) was identified during a study of Ad26.COV2.S vaccination and SARS-CoV-2 variants. About the study: Intramuscularly, Ad26.COV2.S was given either once or twice, 56 days apart. General study points: Individuals receiving vaccine had higher spike-specific TCR breadth than placebo recipients did. There was a possibility that the TCR breadth and depth analyses underestimated total T cell responses.

Treatment noted: around 19 received Ad26.COV2.S at low or high dose, single or two shots; roughly five received placebo; per-sample allocation not given. Samples analyzed were those drawn on day 63 after the first vaccine or placebo injection. TCRdb's copy holds only in-frame clones and misses some; the assay was immunoSEQ multiplex PCR. Found here are about 350,000 clones, about 88% of them singletons; the top ten hold roughly a tenth. The count of this clone is one. Its matching antigen is unknown. This CDR3 spans 16 amino acids. The origin of this receptor is a person between 18 and 65 years old who received the Ad26.COV2.S COVID-19 vaccine or a placebo. This chain joins TRBV21-1 and TRBJ1-4. TRBV21-1 is a pseudogene locus. The specimen was peripheral blood, collected in a trial of Ad26.COV2.S vaccine versus placebo. Here the CDR3 reads CASSKGGALVNEKLFF. The CDR3, as DNA: TGTGCCAGCAGCAAGGGCGGGGCGCTTGTTAATGAAAAACTGTTTTTT.